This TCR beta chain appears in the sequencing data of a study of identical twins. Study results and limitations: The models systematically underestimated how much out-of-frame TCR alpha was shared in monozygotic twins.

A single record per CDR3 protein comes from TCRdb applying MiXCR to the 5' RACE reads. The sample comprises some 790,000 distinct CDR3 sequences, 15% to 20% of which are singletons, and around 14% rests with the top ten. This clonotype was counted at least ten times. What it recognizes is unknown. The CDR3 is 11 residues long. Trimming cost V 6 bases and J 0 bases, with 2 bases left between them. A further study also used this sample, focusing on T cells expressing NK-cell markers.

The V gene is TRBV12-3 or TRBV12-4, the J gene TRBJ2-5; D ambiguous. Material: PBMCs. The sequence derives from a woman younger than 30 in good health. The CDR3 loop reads CASRYQETQYF. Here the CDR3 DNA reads TGTGCCAGCAGGTACCAAGAGACCCAGTACTTC.